This TCR beta chain is from a study of CD8 T cells in ankylosing spondylitis. Overall study results and limits: Disease-linked clones reportedly showed significant enrichment in matched ankylosing spondylitis synovial fluid. What seemed typical of ankylosing spondylitis blood was a TCR beta motif built from roughly 8 highly homologous variants.

This clonotype was counted between two and nine times. The antigen is undetermined. The germline CDR1 and CDR2 sequences are LGHNA and YNFKEQ. The CDR3 is 17 residues long. V lost 4 bases and J lost 4, with 20 bases in between. Making the TCR beta libraries involved quantitative 5'-RACE with molecular barcodes. TCRdb processed the 5' RACE reads anew with MiXCR; each CDR3 protein has one entry. Of 700,000 to 850,000 distinct CDR3 sequences listed, roughly 10% are singletons. The TCR sequence derives from a male donor with ankylosing spondylitis. The V and J genes are TRBV4-2 and TRBJ1-3; no clear D gene. Source material: blood, either unsorted or a sorted T cell fraction (not recorded which). CDR3 loop: CASSPSAGRAYGNTIYF. The CDR3, as DNA: TGTGCCAGCAGCCCCTCCGCCGGGAGGGCGTACGGAAACACCATATATTTT.